This TCR beta chain came from a study of regulatory T cells in long-lasting Graves disease. This clonotype has more than one count but fewer than ten. Time point of the sample: persistent/refractory GD, antithyroid drugs over 5 years with positive TRAb. PBMC-derived RNA was used for the TCR library. Arm-PCR of CDR3 regions with iRepertoire HTBI primers generated TCR beta libraries. One entry per CDR3 protein results from TCRdb running MiXCR on the multiplex PCR reads. The repertoire has fewer than 400,000 distinct CDR3 sequences, about 19% of them found once; the top ten carry less than 35%. The CDR3 is 14 amino acids. V was pared by 3 bases and J by 2 bases, with 2 bases of the junction left unmatched. Germline V lookup: CDR1 MNHEY, CDR2 SVGAGI.

The V call is TRBV6-5, the J call TRBJ2-7, with 9 bases fitting TRBD2. The sequencing here drew on peripheral blood mononuclear cells (PBMCs), taken when the disease was refractory, from a patient treated with antithyroid drugs. The TCR sequence derives from a female donor with Graves disease. CDR3 nucleotide sequence: TGTGCCAGCAGTTATCTAGCGGGGCCCTACGAGCAGTACTTC. Protein sequence: CASSYLAGPYEQYF.